The 4 T cell receptor beta chains below all came from one sample that was sequenced in a study of T and B cells in COVID-19 patients. Multiplex PCR with BIOMED2 TRB-A/B primer pools amplified TRB rearrangements. Each CDR3 protein gets one entry after TCRdb re-called the multiplex PCR reads with MiXCR. The data show 13,000 to 15,000 distinct CDR3 sequences, around 26% seen once. Each TRB amplification used about 220-500 ng of genomic DNA from blood. The sequenced material came from blood. All receptors come from a human donor who had recovered from COVID-19.

This clonotype is categorized as medium-sized (0.01 to 0.1%). J is TRBJ2-3 and V is TRBV29-1, with unresolved D. The CDR3 consists of 10 residues. V lost 6 bases and J lost 7, with 8 bases in between. Per the germline V gene, CDR1 is SQVTM and CDR2 is ANQGSEA. CDR3 sequence reads: CSVESHTQYF. The CDR3, as DNA: TGCAGCGTCGAGTCTCATACGCAGTATTTT.

At least ten counts were recorded for this clonotype. The rearrangement uses TRBV27 and TRBJ2-1; TRBD1 matches 7 bases. There are 15 residues in the CDR3. CDR1 MNHEY and CDR2 SMNVEV come from the germline V gene (reference sequence). V gave up 5 bases and J gave up 0 bases; unmatched junction bases: 4. In DNA form, the CDR3 reads TGTGCCAGCAGTCACCGACAGGGCTCCTACAATGAGCAGTTCTTC. Amino acid sequence: CASSHRQGSYNEQFF.

By sample fraction, this clonotype is medium-sized. The chain joins TRBV29-1 to TRBJ2-1, with 7 bases identical to TRBD1. CDR3 length: 12 amino acids. Germline CDR1 is SQVTM and CDR2 is ANQGSEA. The ends lost 7 bases at V and 5 bases at J; junction bases unmatched: 5. The chain's CDR3 is CSGQGLHNEQFF. The CDR3 DNA reads as TGCAGCGGACAGGGCCTTCACAATGAGCAGTTCTTC.

This clonotype has more than one count but fewer than ten. This chain links TRBV20-1 with TRBJ2-1, with 8 nucleotides matching TRBD1. This CDR3 is built from 13 residues. Looked up from germline, CDR1 is DFQATT and CDR2 is SNEGSKA (reference sequence). The V gene end was trimmed by 3 bases and the J gene end by 6 bases; junction bases not matched to a gene: 4. This chain's CDR3 is CSASWTGLNEQFF. DNA for the CDR3: TGCAGTGCTAGCTGGACAGGGCTCAATGAGCAGTTCTTC.